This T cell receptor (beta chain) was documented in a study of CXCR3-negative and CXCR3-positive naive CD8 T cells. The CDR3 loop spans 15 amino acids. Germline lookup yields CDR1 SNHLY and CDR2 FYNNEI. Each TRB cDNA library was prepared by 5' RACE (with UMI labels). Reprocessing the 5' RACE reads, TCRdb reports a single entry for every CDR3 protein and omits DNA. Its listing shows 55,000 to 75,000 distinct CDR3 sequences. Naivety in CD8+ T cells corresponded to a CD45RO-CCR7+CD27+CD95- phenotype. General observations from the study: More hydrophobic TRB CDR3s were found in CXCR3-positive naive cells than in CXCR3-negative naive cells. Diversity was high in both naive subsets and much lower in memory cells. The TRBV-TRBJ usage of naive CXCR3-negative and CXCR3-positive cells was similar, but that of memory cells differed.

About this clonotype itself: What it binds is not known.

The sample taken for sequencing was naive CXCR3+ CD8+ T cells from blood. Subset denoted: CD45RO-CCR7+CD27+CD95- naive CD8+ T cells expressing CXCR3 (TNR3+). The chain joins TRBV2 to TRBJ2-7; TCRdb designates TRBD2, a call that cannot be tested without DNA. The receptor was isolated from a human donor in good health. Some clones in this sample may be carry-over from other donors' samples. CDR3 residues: CASSPTRGAQSQQYF.